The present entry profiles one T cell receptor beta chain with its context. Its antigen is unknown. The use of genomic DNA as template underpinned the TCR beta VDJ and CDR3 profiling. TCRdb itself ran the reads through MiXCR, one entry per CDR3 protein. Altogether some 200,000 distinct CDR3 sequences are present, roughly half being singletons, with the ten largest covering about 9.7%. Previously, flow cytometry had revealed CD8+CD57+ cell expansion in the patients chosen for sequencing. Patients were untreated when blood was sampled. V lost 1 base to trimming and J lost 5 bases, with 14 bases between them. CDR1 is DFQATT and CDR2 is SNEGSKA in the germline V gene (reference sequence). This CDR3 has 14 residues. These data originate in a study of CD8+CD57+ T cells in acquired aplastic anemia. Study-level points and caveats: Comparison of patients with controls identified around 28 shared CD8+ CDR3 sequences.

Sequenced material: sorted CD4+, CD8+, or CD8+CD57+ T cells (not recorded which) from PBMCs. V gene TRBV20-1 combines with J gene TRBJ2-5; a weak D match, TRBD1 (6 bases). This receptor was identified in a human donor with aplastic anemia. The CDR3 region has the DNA TGCAGTGCTAGAGGGGGGCAGGGTTGGGAGACCCAGTACTTC. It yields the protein CSARGGQGWETQYF.